This T cell receptor (beta chain) emerged from a study of shared clonotypes between healthy human individuals. The germline gives CDR1 SGDLS, CDR2 YYNGEE. The length of the CDR3 is 16 residues. The germline V and J ends were trimmed by 0 bases and 0 bases, with 9 bases remaining between them. The repertoire was sequenced with immunoSEQ multiplex PCR; TCRdb's copy has only in-frame clones and lacks some. The repertoire holds 2 million to 2.5 million clones, with approximately 93% as singletons. Overall study findings and caveats: In general, naive subsets displayed greater estimated richness than memory subsets did.

Comment on this clone: Antigen specificity is unknown.

Sequenced: naive CD4+ T cells from PBMCs. Subset: CD45RA+ positively selected. The chain is built from TRBV9 and TRBJ2-2, with D possibly being TRBD1 (5 bases). The origin of this receptor is a young man in good health. Some clones in this sample may be carry-over from other donors' samples. The CDR3 loop reads CASSVVIGANTGELFF. The CDR3 DNA follows: TGTGCCAGCAGCGTAGTTATAGGGGCGAACACCGGGGAGCTGTTTTTT.